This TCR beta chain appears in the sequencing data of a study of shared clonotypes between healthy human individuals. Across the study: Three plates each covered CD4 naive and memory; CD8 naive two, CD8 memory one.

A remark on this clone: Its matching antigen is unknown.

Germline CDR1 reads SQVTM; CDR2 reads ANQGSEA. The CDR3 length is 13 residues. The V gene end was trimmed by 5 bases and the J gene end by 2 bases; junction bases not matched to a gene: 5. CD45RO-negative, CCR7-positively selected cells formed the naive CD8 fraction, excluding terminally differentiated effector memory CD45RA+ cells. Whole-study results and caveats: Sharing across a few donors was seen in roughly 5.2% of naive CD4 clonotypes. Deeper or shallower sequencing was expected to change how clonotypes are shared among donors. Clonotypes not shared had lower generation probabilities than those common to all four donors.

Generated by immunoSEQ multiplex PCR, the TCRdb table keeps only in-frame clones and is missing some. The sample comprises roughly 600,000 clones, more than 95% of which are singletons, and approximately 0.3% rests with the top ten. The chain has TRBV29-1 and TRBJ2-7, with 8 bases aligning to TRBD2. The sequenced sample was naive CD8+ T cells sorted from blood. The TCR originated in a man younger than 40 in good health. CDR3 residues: CSVRAGGPYEQYF. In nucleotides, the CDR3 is TGCAGCGTTCGGGCGGGAGGACCCTACGAGCAGTACTTC.